The 5 T cell receptor beta chains reported below all come from one sample, sequenced in a study of blood T cell repertoires in COVID-19. Profiling relied on immunoSEQ multiplex PCR, and the TCRdb table lists in-frame clones only, not all of them. The table has around 260,000 clones, roughly 80% seen once. What was sequenced was peripheral blood. Every receptor here comes from a man in his sixties with acute or convalescent COVID-19.

This sequence joins TRBV19 and TRBJ1-6, with 10 bases aligning to TRBD1. Per the germline V gene, CDR1 is LNHDA and CDR2 is SQIVND (reference sequence). Trimming removed 5 bases from V and 8 bases from J; junction bases left unmatched: 3. This CDR3 region has 14 residues. CDR3 sequence reads: CASSLTGGDSPLHF. CDR3 DNA: TGTGCCAGTAGTTTGACAGGGGGCGATTCACCCCTCCACTTT.

This chain joins TRBV5-8 and TRBJ1-2; TRBD1 is a possible D gene (5 bases). Trimming took 6 bases from V and 0 from J, leaving 15 bases between them. This CDR3 region has 15 residues. CDR1 is SGHTS, CDR2 YDEGEE, per germline. In nucleotides, the CDR3 is TGTGCCAGCAAGCTGGGGACGGGAGCTAACTATGGCTACACCTTC. Protein: CASKLGTGANYGYTF. Looking up the rest from reference TRBV5-8 and TRBJ1-2 gives the full variable domain: EAGVTQSPTHLIKTRGQQATLRCSPISGHTSVYWYQQALGLGLQFLLWYDEGEERNRGNFPPRFSGRQFPNYSSELNVNALELEDSALYLCASKLGTGANYGYTFGSGTRLTVV.

This clone was detected a few times. The chain uses TRBV19 and TRBJ1-5, with 8 nucleotides matching TRBD1. V gave up 2 bases and J gave up 8 bases; unmatched junction bases: 8. The CDR3 runs 15 residues. Germline values: CDR1 LNHDA, CDR2 SQIVND (reference sequence). The CDR3 sequence is CASSITGQGGEPQHF. The CDR3, as DNA: TGTGCCAGTAGTATAACCGGACAGGGCGGGGAGCCCCAGCATTTT.

The rearrangement links TRBV7-2 to TRBJ2-3; TRBD2 matches 9 bases. CDR3 length equals 17 residues. From germline, CDR1 is SGHTA and CDR2 FQGNSA. V gave up 5 bases and J gave up 4 bases; unmatched junction bases: 13. DNA for the CDR3: TGTGCCAGCAGCCCCCGCCGTGGCGGGAGGGCGTCAGATACGCAGTATTTT. This codes for CASSPRRGGRASDTQYF. Combining the CDR3 with reference TRBV7-2 and TRBJ2-3 gives the whole variable domain GAGVSQSPSNKVTEKGKDVELRCDPISGHTALYWYRQSLGQGLEFLIYFQGNSAPDKSGLPSDRFSAERTGGSVSTLTIQRTQQEDSAVYLCASSPRRGGRASDTQYFGPGTRLTVL.

This chain connects TRBV9 to TRBJ2-1; perhaps TRBD2 as D (7 bases). Germline CDR1 is SGDLS and CDR2 is YYNGEE. V was clipped by 0 bases and J by 8 bases, with 15 bases between them. This CDR3 is built from 15 residues. This CDR3 reads CASSVVGGDQDEQFF. CDR3 coding DNA: TGTGCCAGCAGCGTAGTAGGGGGGGATCAGGATGAGCAGTTCTTC.